Listed below are T cell receptor beta chains from one sample, sequenced in a study of cytomegalovirus exposure and HLA in healthy donors. Using immunoSEQ multiplex PCR, the repertoire was profiled, and TCRdb retains in-frame clones only, with some absent. This sample has under 50,000 clones, with around 74% found just once. The sequenced sample was PBMCs. These receptors originate from a man aged 25 to 40 in good health and CMV-seronegative. Each CDR3 is given with its conserved first and last residue. D genes are given only for firm matches. Some rows mark clone size as missing; the rest say once, few, many or name a class of expanded clone.

V: TRBV18
D: TRBD1
J: TRBJ2-2
size: -
DNA: TGTGCCAGCTCACCCCGGGACAGTTCCACCACCGGGGAGCTGTTTTTT
CDR3: CASSPRDSSTTGELFF

V: TRBV4-1
D: -
J: TRBJ2-1
size: -
DNA: TGCGCCAGCAGCCAATTCTGGCGCTCCCAGGCTGAGCAGTTCTTC
CDR3: CASSQFWRSQAEQFF

V: TRBV5-8
D: TRBD1
J: TRBJ1-2
size: -
DNA: TGTGCCAGCAGCTTGGGGGGGACAGGAGCTAACTATGGCTACACCTTC
CDR3: CASSLGGTGANYGYTF

V: TRBV4-2
D: TRBD2
J: TRBJ2-7
size: -
DNA: TGTGCCAGCAGCCTCCGGGGGGGGGACTACGAGCAGTACTTC
CDR3: CASSLRGGDYEQYF

V: TRBV6-5
D: -
J: TRBJ1-5
size: -
DNA: TGTGCCAGCAGTTACCGGCAGGGCAATCAGCCCCAGCATTTT
CDR3: CASSYRQGNQPQHF

V: TRBV7-6
D: TRBD1
J: TRBJ2-2
size: -
DNA: TGTGCCAGCAGCCCCCGGGACAGGGGGGTCAGGAACACCGGGGAGCTGTTTTTT
CDR3: CASSPRDRGVRNTGELFF

V: TRBV6-4
D: TRBD1
J: TRBJ2-7
size: -
DNA: TGTGCCAGCAGTGGGGGACAGAACTACGAGCAGTACTTC
CDR3: CASSGGQNYEQYF

V: TRBV2
D: -
J: TRBJ1-1
size: -
DNA: TGTGCCAGCAGTGAAGGGTCGGGTCTTATTGAAGCTTTCTTT
CDR3: CASSEGSGLIEAFF

V: TRBV2
D: -
J: TRBJ2-7
size: -
DNA: TGTGCCAGCAGTGCCGACTTGAAGCAGTACTTC
CDR3: CASSADLKQYF

V: TRBV19
D: -
J: TRBJ1-2
size: once
DNA: TGTGCCAGTAGCCCTACCTGGAGGGATGGCTACACCTTC
CDR3: CASSPTWRDGYTF

V: TRBV4-1
D: TRBD1
J: TRBJ2-7
size: -
DNA: TGCGCCAGCAGCCATAGGACAGGGTACTTCTACGAGCAGTACTTC
CDR3: CASSHRTGYFYEQYF

V: TRBV30
D: -
J: TRBJ2-3
size: few
DNA: TGTGCCTGGAGTGTGTCGCTGTCTTGGGCGGGACGCACAGATACGCAGTATTTT
CDR3: CAWSVSLSWAGRTDTQYF

V: TRBV6-1
D: TRBD1
J: TRBJ1-2
size: -
DNA: TGTGCCAGCAGTGGACGGACAGGGGCGGAGTATGGCTACACCTTC
CDR3: CASSGRTGAEYGYTF

V: TRBV5-1
D: TRBD2
J: TRBJ2-1
size: once
DNA: TGCGCCAGCAGCTTGGGGGGACTAGCGGGAGTTCGGGGCAATGAGCAGTTCTTC
CDR3: CASSLGGLAGVRGNEQFF

V: TRBV6-4
D: TRBD1
J: TRBJ2-3
size: few
DNA: TGTGCCAGCAGTGACTCACAGGGGGCAGATACGCAGTATTTT
CDR3: CASSDSQGADTQYF

V: TRBV6-5
D: TRBD2
J: TRBJ2-1
size: -
DNA: TGTGCCAGCACCCGACTGACTAGCGGGAACAATGAGCAGTTCTTC
CDR3: CASTRLTSGNNEQFF

V: TRBV9
D: TRBD2
J: TRBJ2-7
size: -
DNA: TGTGCCAGCAGCCCCAGGACTAGCGGGCCTTACGAGCAGTACTTC
CDR3: CASSPRTSGPYEQYF

V: TRBV11-2
D: TRBD2
J: TRBJ2-3
size: -
DNA: TGTGCCAGCAGCGACCTAGCGGAGAACACAGATACGCAGTATTTT
CDR3: CASSDLAENTDTQYF

V: TRBV11-2
D: -
J: TRBJ2-2
size: few
DNA: TGTGCCAGCAGACAAGGACAAACTTCCACCGGGGAGCTGTTTTTT
CDR3: CASRQGQTSTGELFF

V: TRBV11-2
D: -
J: TRBJ1-2
size: -
DNA: TGTGCCAGCAGCTTAGCCGGGGGAGGGGGCTACACCTTC
CDR3: CASSLAGGGGYTF

V: TRBV5-4
D: -
J: TRBJ1-2
size: few
DNA: TGTGCCAGCAGCGCAGGGACAACCCATGGCTACACCTTC
CDR3: CASSAGTTHGYTF

V: TRBV4-2
D: -
J: TRBJ2-7
size: -
DNA: TGTGCCAGCAGCCAAGAGTTTCAGGGGATAAACTACGAGCAGTACTTC
CDR3: CASSQEFQGINYEQYF

V: TRBV5-1
D: -
J: TRBJ1-2
size: -
DNA: TGCGCCAGCAGGGAGGGAAACTATGGCTACACCTTC
CDR3: CASREGNYGYTF

V: TRBV21-1
D: -
J: TRBJ1-5
size: -
DNA: TGTGCCAGCAGCAAAGTTATAGACAGGCCCCGTGGGGGCAATCAGCCCCAGCATTTT
CDR3: CASSKVIDRPRGGNQPQHF

V: TRBV6-1
D: TRBD1
J: TRBJ2-7
size: -
DNA: TGTGCCAGCAGTGTAGGGACAGGGGGCTACGAGCAGTACTTC
CDR3: CASSVGTGGYEQYF

V: TRBV5-6
D: TRBD2
J: TRBJ2-6
size: -
DNA: TGTGCCAGCAGCTTGCCCGGACTAGCTTTAGGCTCTGGGGCCAACGTCCTGACTTTC
CDR3: CASSLPGLALGSGANVLTF

V: TRBV11-3
D: TRBD2
J: TRBJ2-1
size: -
DNA: TGTGCCAGCAGCTTCGGTCCCCCGGGACTAGCGGGCCACAATGAGCAGTTCTTC
CDR3: CASSFGPPGLAGHNEQFF

V: TRBV6-5
D: TRBD1
J: TRBJ1-1
size: -
DNA: TGTGCCAGCAGTCCGACAGGGCCGAACACTGAAGCTTTCTTT
CDR3: CASSPTGPNTEAFF